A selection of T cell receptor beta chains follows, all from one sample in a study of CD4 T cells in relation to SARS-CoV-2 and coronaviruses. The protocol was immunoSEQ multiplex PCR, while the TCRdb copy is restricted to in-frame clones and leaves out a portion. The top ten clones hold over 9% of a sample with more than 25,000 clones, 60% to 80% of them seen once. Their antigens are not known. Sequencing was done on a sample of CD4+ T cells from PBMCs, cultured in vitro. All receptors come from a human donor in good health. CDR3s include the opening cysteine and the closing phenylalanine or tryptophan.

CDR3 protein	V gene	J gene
CASSVGRSGLGGETQYF	TRBV9	TRBJ2-5
CASSQEQGNYGYTF	TRBV4-1	TRBJ1-2
CASAPLGPETQYF	TRBV11-2	TRBJ2-5
CASSRQGVWAFF	TRBV12-3/TRBV12-4	TRBJ1-1
CASSPRQGADGYTF	TRBV18	TRBJ1-2
CASSYSYTYEQYF	TRBV6-6	TRBJ2-7
CASSRDSSGANVLTF	TRBV11-3	TRBJ2-6
CASSLKPTPNEQFF	TRBV7-3	TRBJ2-1
CASSYGRTALAYEQYF	TRBV6-2/TRBV6-3	TRBJ2-7
CASSGGTGQGNTEAFF	TRBV9	TRBJ1-1
CASSIGASTDTQYF	TRBV19	TRBJ2-3
CASSSGQGSGTGELFF	TRBV11-3	TRBJ2-2
CASSLWLAGQETQYF	TRBV7-2	TRBJ2-5
CASSWAGTSQETQYF	TRBV19	TRBJ2-5
CASSQGGTGGLTDTQYF	TRBV4-2	TRBJ2-3
CASSHLPQSSTSGNTIYF	TRBV14	TRBJ1-3
CASAVGLGSYNEQFF	TRBV19	TRBJ2-1
CASSQDWDRAYGYTF	TRBV4-1	TRBJ1-2
CASSVNSGRANEQFF	TRBV5-1	TRBJ2-1
CASSVDPGPQDNQPQHF	TRBV6-1	TRBJ1-5
CASSLNVGVFF	TRBV7-9	TRBJ2-1
CASSIGSAGADYGYTF	TRBV19	TRBJ1-2
CASSDRTRAGEKLFF	TRBV25-1	TRBJ1-4
CASSLSVGTSGSGEQYF	TRBV27	TRBJ2-7
CASSYSTVAETGELFF	TRBV6-5	TRBJ2-2
CASSLDSGVTDTQYF	TRBV11-2	TRBJ2-3
CATFPRANQPQHF	TRBV28	TRBJ1-5
CASSIYRYNTEAFF	TRBV19	TRBJ1-1
CASSPGTGGGYGYTF	TRBV5-4	TRBJ1-2
CASSPHPGGASVSGNTIYF	TRBV2	TRBJ1-3
CASSLVAGGQIEQYNEQFF	TRBV11-2	TRBJ2-1
CASRDLRQGGNEQFF	TRBV5-1	TRBJ2-1
CASSADSVNEQFF	TRBV7-2	TRBJ2-1
CASSQTGGNTGELFF	TRBV9	TRBJ2-2
CASSYPTIAGISVLNTEAFF	TRBV6-2/TRBV6-3	TRBJ1-1
CASKISGSSYEQYF	TRBV7-9	TRBJ2-7
CAWSLGGSIYEQYF	TRBV30	TRBJ2-7
CSGSQDTQYF	TRBV29-1	TRBJ2-3
CASSPFRSRSTDTQYF	TRBV19	TRBJ2-3
CAISESIPTGGNQPQHF	TRBV10-3	TRBJ1-5
CASSKGAIPCTDTQYF	TRBV21-1	TRBJ2-3
CSVGGGQGAADTQYF	TRBV29-1	TRBJ2-3
CAWSPGPYEQYF	TRBV30	TRBJ2-7
CATDGRSGTQYF	TRBV19	TRBJ2-5
CASSSPGQGENYGYTF	TRBV6-5	TRBJ1-2
CASSLDTGREETQYF	TRBV5-1	TRBJ2-5
CASSPGRAYNEQFF	TRBV7-9	TRBJ2-1
CATSEYTRQGAVTEAFF	TRBV24-1	TRBJ1-1
CASSLTAANTGELFF	TRBV5-1	TRBJ2-2
CASSAGQQETQYF	TRBV9	TRBJ2-5
CASSLGISNQPQHF	TRBV5-6	TRBJ1-5
CASSIHRQETQYF	TRBV19	TRBJ2-5
CASSIRAYTYEQFF	TRBV19	TRBJ2-1